This TCR beta chain came from a study of OX40 agonist ivuxolimab in advanced cancers. Study overall: Of mixed ages from about 23 to 79 and averaging about 56 years, the group was 65% to 85% male. Study outcomes and limitations: CD8+ T cells were the subset that, on average, had more expanded clones than CD4+. Normalized T-cell clonal expansion was also low in a subset of nonresponders.

In germline, CDR1 is MDHEN, CDR2 SYDVKM. With 3 bases removed from V and 2 bases from J, the gap between germline ends came to 16 bases. The CDR3 runs 16 residues. Sequenced by immunoSEQ multiplex PCR; TCRdb stores in-frame clones only, minus some. Here the sample spans about 26,000 clones, roughly 90% being singletons. A note on this clone: Its antigen is not identified.

The chain recombines TRBV28 with TRBJ2-5; unclear D gene. This sample comprised CD4+ or CD8+ T cells sorted from blood, obtained in a trial of the OX40 agonist ivuxolimab. This clonotype was obtained from an adult with an advanced solid tumor such as melanoma, head and neck, liver or kidney cancer. CDR3 sequence reads: CASSFGSAVLQETQYF. DNA of the CDR3: TGTGCCAGCAGTTTCGGATCGGCCGTGTTACAAGAGACCCAGTACTTC.